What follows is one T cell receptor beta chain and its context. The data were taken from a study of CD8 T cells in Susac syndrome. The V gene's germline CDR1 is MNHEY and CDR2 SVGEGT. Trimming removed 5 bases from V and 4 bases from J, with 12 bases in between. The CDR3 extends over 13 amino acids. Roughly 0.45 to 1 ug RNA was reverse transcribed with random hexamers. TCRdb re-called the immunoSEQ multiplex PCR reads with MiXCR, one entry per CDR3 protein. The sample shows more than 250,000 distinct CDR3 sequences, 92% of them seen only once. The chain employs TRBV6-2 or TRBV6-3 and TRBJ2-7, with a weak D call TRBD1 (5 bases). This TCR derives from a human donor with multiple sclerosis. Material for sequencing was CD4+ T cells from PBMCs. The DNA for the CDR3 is TGTGCCAGCAGTCAGTCCAGGGTTTACGAGCAGTACTTC. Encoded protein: CASSQSRVYEQYF.